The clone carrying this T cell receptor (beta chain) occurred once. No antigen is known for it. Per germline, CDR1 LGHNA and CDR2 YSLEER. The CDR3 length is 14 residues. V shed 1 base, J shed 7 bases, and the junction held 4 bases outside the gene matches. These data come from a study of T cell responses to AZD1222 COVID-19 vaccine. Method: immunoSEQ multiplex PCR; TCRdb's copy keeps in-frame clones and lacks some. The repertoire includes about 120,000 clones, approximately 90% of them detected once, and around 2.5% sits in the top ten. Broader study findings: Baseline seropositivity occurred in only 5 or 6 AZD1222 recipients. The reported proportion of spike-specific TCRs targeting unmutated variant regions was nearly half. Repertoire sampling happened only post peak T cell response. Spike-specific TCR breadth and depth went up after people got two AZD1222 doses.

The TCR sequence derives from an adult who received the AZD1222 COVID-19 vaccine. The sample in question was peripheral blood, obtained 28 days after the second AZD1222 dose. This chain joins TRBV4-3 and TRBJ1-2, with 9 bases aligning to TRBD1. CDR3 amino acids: CASSQVGDRVGYTF. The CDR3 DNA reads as TGCGCCAGCAGCCAAGTAGGGGACAGGGTTGGCTACACCTTC.